This is a list of T cell receptor beta chains from one sample in a study of blood T cells in healthy people across ages. TCRdb called the 5' RACE reads again in MiXCR, with one record for every CDR3 protein. The table shows about 970,000 distinct CDR3 sequences, with around 54% occurring only once. The material sequenced was blood. The receptors here all came from a woman aged 55-70 years in good health. Both conserved end residues are part of each CDR3. The D gene is left open where the match is weak. The size of a clone is reported for some rows only, either as once, few or many, or as a class for expanded clones.

-	-	TRBV7-8	14	TRBJ2-7	CASSGDTGWYEQYF	TGTGCCAGCAGCGGGGACACGGGTTGGTACGAGCAGTACTTC
-	few	TRBV20-1	14	TRBJ2-7	CSARDPKEVAEQYF	TGCAGTGCTAGAGATCCCAAAGAGGTGGCCGAGCAGTACTTC
-	-	TRBV20-1	13	TRBJ2-3	CSASSAGWDTQYF	TGCAGTGCTTCCTCCGCGGGCTGGGATACGCAGTATTTT
-	few	TRBV6-2/TRBV6-3	15	TRBJ2-2	CASSYLGTSTGELFF	TGTGCCAGCAGTTACCTCGGCACCAGCACCGGGGAGCTGTTTTTT
TRBD1	-	TRBV20-1	14	TRBJ2-5	CSATRTGEQETQYF	TGCAGTGCTACCCGGACAGGGGAACAAGAGACCCAGTACTTC
-	-	TRBV7-8	15	TRBJ1-4	CASSLASRGGEKLFF	TGTGCCAGCAGCTTAGCCTCCCGGGGGGGCGAAAAACTGTTTTTT
TRBD1	-	TRBV15	14	TRBJ2-4	CATSRATGTNIQYF	TGTGCCACCAGCAGAGCGACAGGGACAAACATTCAGTACTTC
-	few	TRBV4-2	15	TRBJ2-7	CASSQLNGGPYEQYF	TGTGCCAGCAGCCAACTTAATGGGGGTCCCTACGAGCAGTACTTC
TRBD2	-	TRBV4-3	15	TRBJ2-3	CASSAGGPRTDTQYF	TGTGCCAGCAGTGCGGGAGGGCCCCGCACAGATACGCAGTATTTT
TRBD1	-	TRBV3-1	15	TRBJ2-7	CASSLPGQGAGEQYF	TGTGCCAGCAGTCTTCCCGGACAGGGGGCGGGCGAGCAGTACTTC
-	-	TRBV20-1	13	TRBJ2-7	CSALAGHRYEQYF	TGCAGTGCTCTGGCGGGACACCGCTACGAGCAGTACTTC
-	few	TRBV20-1	13	TRBJ2-3	CSARGTPEGTQYF	TGCAGTGCTAGGGGGACTCCTGAAGGGACGCAGTATTTT
TRBD1	-	TRBV9	17	TRBJ1-4	CASSRGQGNRENEKLFF	TGTGCCAGCAGCCGAGGACAGGGGAATAGAGAAAATGAAAAACTGTTTTTT
-	-	TRBV20-1	13	TRBJ2-7	CSARRPSSYEQYF	TGCAGTGCTAGGAGACCGAGCTCCTACGAGCAGTACTTC
-	-	TRBV20-1	15	TRBJ2-5	CSARDRSGAPETQYF	TGCAGTGCTAGAGATAGGTCGGGGGCGCCGGAGACCCAGTACTTC
-	few	TRBV6-5	15	TRBJ2-7	CASSYSRQGLNEQYF	TGTGCCAGCAGTTACTCGAGGCAGGGACTGAACGAGCAGTACTTC
TRBD2	-	TRBV5-6	18	TRBJ2-7	CASSASLAGPTLSYEQYF	TGTGCCAGCAGCGCATCCCTAGCGGGACCTACTCTCTCCTACGAGCAGTACTTC
-	-	TRBV6-2/TRBV6-3	14	TRBJ2-3	CASTKQGHTDTQYF	TGTGCCAGCACCAAGCAGGGACACACAGATACGCAGTATTTT
TRBD2	-	TRBV3-1	15	TRBJ2-7	CASSQDPSGPYEQYF	TGTGCCAGCAGCCAGGATCCTAGCGGTCCCTACGAGCAGTACTTC
TRBD2	few	TRBV9	16	TRBJ2-3	CASSARTSGSPDTQYF	TGTGCCAGCAGCGCGAGGACTAGCGGGAGTCCAGATACGCAGTATTTT
-	-	TRBV7-9	18	TRBJ2-6	CASSLSTVRLSGANVLTF	TGTGCCAGCAGCTTAAGTACGGTGAGGCTCTCTGGGGCCAACGTCCTGACTTTC
-	-	TRBV25-1	15	TRBJ1-1	CASSEGQRRSTEAFF	TGTGCCAGCAGTGAAGGACAGAGAAGGAGCACTGAAGCTTTCTTT
-	few	TRBV3-1	12	TRBJ1-1	CASSQVVGTPFF	TGTGCCAGCAGCCAAGTTGTCGGTACCCCTTTCTTT
-	-	TRBV7-2	16	TRBJ1-2	CASSLARGRKNYGYTF	TGTGCCAGCAGCTTAGCCCGGGGACGGAAGAACTATGGCTACACCTTC
-	once	TRBV15	13	TRBJ2-1	CATSRVANNEQFF	TGTGCCACCAGCAGAGTGGCGAACAATGAGCAGTTCTTC
-	-	TRBV3-1	15	TRBJ2-3	CASSRRDTRTDTQYF	TGTGCCAGCAGCCGCCGGGACACCCGCACAGATACGCAGTATTTT
-	-	TRBV7-9	18	TRBJ1-1	CASSLENFRDVSNTEAFF	TGTGCCAGCAGCTTAGAAAATTTTAGGGACGTATCGAACACTGAAGCTTTCTTT
TRBD1	-	TRBV28	12	TRBJ2-7	CASRRDRFEQYF	TGTGCCAGCAGACGGGACAGGTTTGAGCAGTACTTC
-	-	TRBV6-6	14	TRBJ1-1	CASREQVLSTEAFF	TGTGCCAGCAGGGAACAGGTACTGAGCACTGAAGCTTTCTTT